The rows below give T cell receptor beta chains drawn from one sample of a study of T cell responses to AZD1222 COVID-19 vaccine. Sequenced by immunoSEQ multiplex PCR; TCRdb stores in-frame clones only, minus some. The sample carries roughly 120,000 clones, just over 90% recorded once. This specimen was peripheral blood, taken 28 days after the second AZD1222 dose. These receptors were taken from an adult who received the AZD1222 COVID-19 vaccine. CDR3s include the opening cysteine and the closing phenylalanine or tryptophan. The order of the fields is D gene, clone size, V gene, J gene, CDR3 protein, CDR3 DNA. A D gene is named only where the DNA matches it firmly. Not all rows give a size; the values are once, few, many and, for expanded clones, a class.

NA,NA,TRBV2,TRBJ1-1,CASSVLNRGTIKNTEAFF,TGTGCCAGCAGTGTGTTGAATCGAGGGACAATAAAGAACACTGAAGCTTTCTTT
NA,once,TRBV24-1,TRBJ2-3,CATSDTSAAGTDTQYF,TGTGCCACCAGTGATACGTCAGCAGCGGGTACAGATACGCAGTATTTT
NA,NA,TRBV6-1,TRBJ1-5,CASSEIGREPQHF,TGTGCCAGCAGTGAAATTGGCCGCGAGCCCCAGCATTTT
TRBD1,once,TRBV29-1,TRBJ1-5,CSGLQGALTGKSNQPQHF,TGCAGCGGATTACAGGGGGCCCTGACGGGAAAAAGCAATCAGCCCCAGCATTTT
NA,NA,TRBV6-5,TRBJ1-5,CASSPEGVGNQPQHF,TGTGCCAGCAGTCCTGAGGGGGTAGGGAATCAGCCCCAGCATTTT
NA,NA,TRBV5-1,TRBJ1-2,CASSLEFNYGYTF,TGCGCCAGCAGCTTGGAATTTAACTATGGCTACACCTTC
NA,NA,TRBV30,TRBJ1-4,CAWSDRTPLEKLFF,TGTGCCTGGAGTGATCGGACCCCCCTTGAAAAACTGTTTTTT
NA,NA,TRBV18,TRBJ1-5,CASSRGDGQPQHF,TGTGCCAGCTCACGGGGTGATGGGCAGCCCCAGCATTTT
NA,NA,TRBV2,TRBJ2-7,CASTPPFLVEQYF,TGTGCCAGCACCCCACCCTTCCTGGTCGAGCAGTACTTC
NA,NA,TRBV12-3/TRBV12-4,TRBJ2-5,CASSFDQETQYF,TGTGCCAGCAGTTTTGACCAAGAGACCCAGTACTTC
TRBD2,NA,TRBV9,TRBJ2-3,CASSVTSGSTTDTQYF,TGTGCCAGCAGCGTGACTAGCGGGTCGACCACAGATACGCAGTATTTT
NA,NA,TRBV6-2/TRBV6-3,TRBJ2-7,CASCLPQNQDHEQYF,TGTGCCAGCTGCCTACCGCAAAACCAGGACCACGAGCAGTACTTC
NA,NA,TRBV15,TRBJ2-5,CATSRDLGRYYF,TGTGCCACCAGCAGAGATCTGGGGCGGTACTACTTC
NA,NA,TRBV7-9,TRBJ2-1,CASSGIRPSALNEQFF,TGTGCCAGCTCAGGGATACGGCCATCTGCCCTTAATGAGCAGTTCTTC
NA,NA,TRBV18,TRBJ1-1,CASSPARDTEAFF,TGTGCCAGCTCACCGGCGAGGGACACTGAAGCTTTCTTT
TRBD2,NA,TRBV27,TRBJ2-5,CASRLGSGGRETQYF,TGTGCCAGCAGGTTGGGTAGCGGGGGACGGGAGACCCAGTACTTC
TRBD1,NA,TRBV7-9,TRBJ1-4,CASSLRQGDGEKLFF,TGTGCCAGCAGCCTCCGACAGGGGGATGGTGAAAAACTGTTTTTT
TRBD2,NA,TRBV6-2/TRBV6-3,TRBJ2-7,CASSYTGGYEQYF,TGTGCCAGCAGTTATACGGGAGGTTACGAGCAGTACTTC
TRBD1,NA,TRBV10-2,TRBJ2-5,CATYRGRGETQYF,TGCGCCACCTACAGGGGCCGCGGGGAGACCCAGTACTTC
NA,NA,TRBV27,TRBJ2-7,CASSFETSGDEQYF,TGTGCCAGCAGTTTCGAAACGTCGGGGGACGAGCAGTACTTC
NA,once,TRBV19,TRBJ1-2,CASSIESRATYGYTF,TGTGCCAGTAGTATAGAGTCTCGAGCTACCTATGGCTACACCTTC
TRBD2,NA,TRBV5-1,TRBJ2-3,CASSVLAGVIATDTQYF,TGCGCCAGCAGCGTACTAGCGGGAGTCATTGCGACAGATACGCAGTATTTT
NA,NA,TRBV20-1,TRBJ1-1,CSAAGGTEAFF,TGCAGTGCTGCGGGGGGTACTGAAGCTTTCTTT
TRBD1,NA,TRBV7-7,TRBJ2-5,CASSLNPPDRGETQYF,TGTGCCAGCAGCTTAAACCCTCCGGACAGGGGAGAGACCCAGTACTTC
NA,NA,TRBV5-1,TRBJ1-5,CATPLAFGHLSNQPQHF,TGCGCCACCCCCCTGGCCTTTGGACACCTTAGCAATCAGCCCCAGCATTTT
NA,NA,TRBV29-1,TRBJ1-2,CSVEKGVRYGYTF,TGCAGCGTTGAAAAGGGTGTCAGATATGGCTACACCTTC
TRBD1,once,TRBV27,TRBJ2-1,CASKTGGPYNEQFF,TGTGCCAGCAAGACAGGGGGCCCCTACAATGAGCAGTTCTTC
TRBD2,NA,TRBV5-4,TRBJ2-5,CASIPDGGGFQYF,TGTGCCAGCATCCCAGACGGGGGGGGTTTCCAGTACTTC
TRBD1,NA,TRBV23-1,TRBJ2-1,CASRDRDYNEQFF,TGCGCCAGCAGAGACAGGGACTACAATGAGCAGTTCTTC
NA,NA,TRBV5-5,TRBJ2-7,CASNPMDGPGEQYF,TGTGCCAGCAACCCAATGGACGGTCCGGGGGAGCAGTACTTC
NA,NA,TRBV1,TRBJ2-2,CTQREGTGELFF,TGCACCCAGCGGGAAGGCACCGGGGAGCTGTTTTTT
NA,NA,TRBV5-1,TRBJ1-2,CASSLRVNYGYTF,TGCGCCAGCAGCTTGAGGGTTAACTATGGCTACACCTTC
NA,NA,TRBV28,TRBJ2-7,CASSFHKEQYF,TGTGCCAGCAGTTTTCATAAGGAGCAGTACTTC
TRBD2,NA,TRBV27,TRBJ2-1,CASSSPGTSGGADEQFF,TGTGCCAGCAGTTCCCCCGGGACTAGCGGGGGGGCCGATGAGCAGTTCTTC
NA,NA,TRBV28,TRBJ1-1,CASTVGAVNTEAFF,TGTGCCAGCACCGTAGGGGCAGTGAACACTGAAGCTTTCTTT
TRBD2,NA,TRBV2,TRBJ2-1,CARDSGRGNEQFF,TGTGCCAGGGATAGCGGGAGAGGCAATGAGCAGTTCTTC
NA,NA,TRBV7-8,TRBJ1-1,CASSLGGRGYHNTEAFF,TGTGCCAGCAGCTTGGGGGGGCGCGGGTACCACAACACTGAAGCTTTCTTT
NA,NA,TRBV25-1,TRBJ2-1,CASSQFNEQFF,TGTGCCAGCAGTCAATTCAATGAGCAGTTCTTC
NA,NA,TRBV30,TRBJ2-5,CAAGLPRETQYF,TGTGCCGCAGGGCTACCTCGGGAGACCCAGTACTTC
NA,NA,TRBV5-1,TRBJ2-7,CASSLMTASYEQYF,TGCGCCAGCAGCTTAATGACGGCATCCTACGAGCAGTACTTC
NA,NA,TRBV10-3,TRBJ1-1,CAIRPTENTEAFF,TGTGCCATCAGACCGACAGAGAACACTGAAGCTTTCTTT
NA,NA,TRBV7-9,TRBJ1-1,CASSPPGLRLEAFF,TGTGCCAGCAGCCCCCCCGGGTTGCGTTTAGAAGCTTTCTTT
NA,NA,TRBV6-5,TRBJ2-5,CASSYPDGKETQYF,TGTGCCAGCAGTTACCCGGACGGAAAAGAGACCCAGTACTTC
TRBD1,NA,TRBV7-2,TRBJ2-7,CASSFWTGGDYEQYF,TGTGCCAGCAGCTTTTGGACAGGGGGGGACTACGAGCAGTACTTC
TRBD2,NA,TRBV29-1,TRBJ2-5,CSVGITSGGLSETQYF,TGCAGCGTTGGGATTACTAGCGGGGGCCTTTCGGAGACCCAGTACTTC
NA,NA,TRBV9,TRBJ2-2,CASSVETATTGELFF,TGTGCCAGCAGCGTAGAGACAGCTACCACCGGGGAGCTGTTTTTT
NA,NA,TRBV2,TRBJ2-6,CASSRDAGANVLTF,TGTGCCAGCAGCCGGGACGCGGGGGCCAACGTCCTGACTTTC
NA,NA,TRBV7-9,TRBJ2-1,CASNLGDNEQFF,TGTGCCAGCAACCTAGGGGACAATGAGCAGTTCTTC
TRBD2,NA,TRBV2,TRBJ2-7,CASSRTSGRRYEQYF,TGTGCCAGCAGTCGTACTAGCGGGAGGAGGTACGAGCAGTACTTC
NA,NA,TRBV12-5,TRBJ1-5,CASGFGGDQPQHF,TGTGCTAGTGGTTTTGGGGGAGATCAGCCCCAGCATTTT
NA,NA,TRBV30,TRBJ1-4,CAWNPDLNEKLFF,TGTGCCTGGAACCCAGACTTGAACGAAAAACTGTTTTTT
NA,NA,TRBV5-1,TRBJ1-6,CASSLDREDSPLHF,TGCGCCAGCAGCTTGGATCGGGAGGACTCACCCCTCCACTTT
TRBD1,once,TRBV6-5,TRBJ1-2,CASSSPSRDRDYGYTF,TGTGCCAGCAGTTCACCGTCCCGGGACAGGGACTATGGCTACACCTTC
NA,NA,TRBV6-2/TRBV6-3,TRBJ1-1,CASSYSVTEAFF,TGTGCCAGCAGTTACTCGGTAACTGAAGCTTTCTTT
TRBD2,once,TRBV6-1,TRBJ2-1,CVSSEGEGRRQFF,TGTGTCAGCAGTGAAGGGGAGGGGCGGAGGCAGTTCTTC